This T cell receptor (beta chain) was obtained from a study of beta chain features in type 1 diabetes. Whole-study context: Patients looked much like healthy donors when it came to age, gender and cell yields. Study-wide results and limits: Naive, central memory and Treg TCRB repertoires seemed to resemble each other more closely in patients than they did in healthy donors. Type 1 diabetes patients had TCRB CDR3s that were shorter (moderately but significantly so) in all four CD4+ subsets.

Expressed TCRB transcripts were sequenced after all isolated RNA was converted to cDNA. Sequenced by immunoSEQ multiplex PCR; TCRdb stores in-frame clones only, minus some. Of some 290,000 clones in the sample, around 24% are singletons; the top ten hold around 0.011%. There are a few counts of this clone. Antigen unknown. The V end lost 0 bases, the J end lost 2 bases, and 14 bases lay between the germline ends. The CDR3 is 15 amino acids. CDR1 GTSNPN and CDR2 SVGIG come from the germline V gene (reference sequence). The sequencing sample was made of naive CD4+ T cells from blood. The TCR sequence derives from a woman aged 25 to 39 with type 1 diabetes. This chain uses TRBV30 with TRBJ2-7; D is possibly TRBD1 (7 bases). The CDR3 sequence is CAWSVRVRGAYEQYF. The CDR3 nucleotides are TGTGCCTGGAGTGTACGGGTCAGGGGGGCCTACGAGCAGTACTTC.